This T cell receptor (beta chain) derives from a study of CD8+ T cells in alopecia areata. Germline trimming cut 0 bases from V and 2 bases from J; bases unmatched to any gene: 3. The CDR3 spans 16 residues. Per germline, CDR1 SGHTA and CDR2 FQGTGA. Following RNA extraction, reverse transcription yielded cDNA that acted as the sequencing template. Here immunoSEQ multiplex PCR was the method, and the copy in TCRdb shows in-frame clones only, minus some. The top ten clones hold nearly 6.5% of a sample with more than 110,000 clones, roughly 53% of them seen once. This chain links TRBV7-3 with TRBJ2-3; 9 bases map to TRBD2. The clonotype comes from a human donor with alopecia areata. The source was CD4+ T cells sorted from blood, collected at week 0. CDR3 DNA sequence: TGTGCCAGCAGCTTAACAGCGGGGGGCGTCACAGATACGCAGTATTTT. Protein: CASSLTAGGVTDTQYF.